This TCR beta chain is from a study of cytomegalovirus exposure and HLA in healthy donors. Between the trimmed V and J ends, which lost 4 bases and 5 bases, there was a span of 20 bases. CDR1 and CDR2 (germline): LNHDA, SQIVND (reference sequence). The CDR3 runs 17 residues. Whole-study results and caveats: As confirmed in vitro, a few CMV-associated chains were specific for CMV antigens. The study assumed roughly uniform donor sequencing depth for presence/absence analyses.

Healthy bone marrow donors made up the donors. The PCR was carried out with 60 Vbeta primers and 13 Jbeta primers. The data were produced by immunoSEQ multiplex PCR, yet TCRdb's version contains in-frame clones alone and is incomplete. The sample yields more than 100,000 clones, 77% seen once. As concerns this clone: Its antigen is as yet unknown.

The receptor's source is a woman aged 35 to 49 in good health and CMV-seronegative. This rearrangement joins TRBV19 to TRBJ2-2; D possibly corresponds to TRBD1 (5 bases). The sample was PBMCs. DNA for the CDR3: TGTGCCAGTAGTAATAGGTTTCAGACAGTTGATACCGGGGAGCTGTTTTTT. Translation: CASSNRFQTVDTGELFF.